This is a list of T cell receptor beta chains from one sample in a study of naive and memory T cell subsets. TCRdb independently ran MiXCR on the UMI-ligation and nested PCR reads; one entry per CDR3 protein. The profile shows about 90,000 distinct CDR3 sequences, approximately 10% of them singletons. The source material was naive CD4+ T cells from blood. The receptors here all came from a human donor in good health. CDR3s include the opening cysteine and the closing phenylalanine or tryptophan. The D gene is left open where the match is weak. Clone size is not always given. Where it is, it says once, few, many or a class for expanded clones.

>-|TRBJ2-7|few|TRBV28
CASSSQDRKDEQYF
TGTGCCAGCAGTTCCCAGGACCGAAAGGACGAGCAGTACTTC
>TRBD1|TRBJ2-6|-|TRBV12-3/TRBV12-4
CASSLPGTGAGANVLTF
TGTGCCAGCAGTCTCCCCGGGACAGGGGCTGGGGCCAACGTCCTGACTTTC
>TRBD2|TRBJ2-3|-|TRBV6-6
CASYELAGDRTDTQYF
TGTGCCAGTTACGAGTTGGCGGGGGACCGCACAGATACGCAGTATTTT
>-|TRBJ2-2|few|TRBV7-9
CASSFMDAGATGELFF
TGTGCCAGCAGCTTCATGGACGCAGGGGCTACCGGGGAGCTGTTTTTT
>TRBD2|TRBJ2-1|many|TRBV7-2
CASSLGGTSGSNEQFF
TGTGCCAGCAGCTTAGGTGGGACTAGCGGGAGCAATGAGCAGTTCTTC
>-|TRBJ1-1|-|TRBV18
CASSPMINTEAFF
TGTGCCAGCTCACCTATGATAAACACTGAAGCTTTCTTT
>TRBD1|TRBJ1-4|few|TRBV5-1
CASSLEGQGTNEKLFF
TGCGCCAGCAGCTTGGAAGGACAGGGGACTAATGAAAAACTGTTTTTT
>-|TRBJ1-1|-|TRBV6-2/TRBV6-3
CASSGDGAPEAFF
TGTGCCAGCAGTGGGGACGGGGCACCTGAAGCTTTCTTT
>-|TRBJ1-4|many|TRBV6-2/TRBV6-3
CASSKTATNEKLFF
TGTGCCAGCAGTAAGACAGCAACTAATGAAAAACTGTTTTTT
>-|TRBJ2-4|many|TRBV30
CAWSQRQELSSIQYF
TGTGCCTGGAGCCAGAGACAGGAATTGTCGAGCATTCAGTACTTC
>-|TRBJ1-3|many|TRBV6-5
CASSPTRRTFSGNTIYF
TGTGCCAGCAGTCCGACCAGGCGCACATTCTCTGGAAACACCATATATTTT
>-|TRBJ1-6|-|TRBV7-2
CASSTSRGNSPLHF
TGTGCCAGCAGCACATCCCGGGGAAATTCACCCCTCCACTTT
>TRBD1|TRBJ1-6|few|TRBV3-1
CASRPTGVNSPLHF
TGTGCCAGCAGACCAACAGGGGTTAATTCACCCCTCCACTTT
>-|TRBJ2-1|few|TRBV25-1
CASSVGQGRWSSYNEQFF
TGTGCCAGCAGTGTGGGGCAGGGTCGGTGGAGCTCCTACAATGAGCAGTTCTTC
>-|TRBJ1-5|-|TRBV29-1
CSVGSAANQPQHF
TGCAGCGTTGGATCAGCAGCCAATCAGCCCCAGCATTTT
>-|TRBJ2-3|-|TRBV7-2
CASSFTAVPADTQYF
TGTGCCAGCAGCTTTACAGCGGTGCCCGCAGATACGCAGTATTTT
>TRBD2|TRBJ2-3|-|TRBV20-1
CSAGTSGGTDTQYF
TGCAGTGCTGGGACTAGCGGGGGCACAGATACGCAGTATTTT
>-|TRBJ2-2|many|TRBV7-9
CASSIWGGLLGAGELFF
TGTGCCAGCAGCATCTGGGGCGGTCTCCTCGGGGCCGGGGAGCTGTTTTTT
>TRBD1|TRBJ1-4|-|TRBV7-9
CASSTTGGMEKLFF
TGTGCCAGCAGCACCACAGGGGGCATGGAAAAACTGTTTTTT
>-|TRBJ1-5|few|TRBV20-1
CSARLVQDSNQPQHF
TGCAGTGCTAGATTAGTCCAAGACAGCAATCAGCCCCAGCATTTT
>TRBD1|TRBJ1-6|few|TRBV10-3
CAISVGQGSYNSPLHF
TGTGCCATCAGTGTGGGACAGGGGTCCTATAATTCACCCCTCCACTTT
>-|TRBJ2-1|-|TRBV30
CAWSREYNEQFF
TGTGCCTGGAGTAGAGAGTACAATGAGCAGTTCTTC
>TRBD1|TRBJ2-7|-|TRBV20-1
CSARDRRGQGLVSYEQYF
TGCAGTGCTAGAGACCGGAGAGGACAGGGATTAGTCTCCTACGAGCAGTACTTC
>-|TRBJ1-2|-|TRBV7-3
CASSLMGYGYTF
TGTGCCAGCAGCTTAATGGGCTATGGCTACACCTTC
>-|TRBJ2-1|many|TRBV13
CASSFVREYNEQFF
TGTGCCAGCAGCTTCGTCCGGGAATACAATGAGCAGTTCTTC
>TRBD2|TRBJ2-1|-|TRBV18
CASSQTGLVIKDEQFF
TGTGCCAGCTCACAGACGGGACTAGTTATAAAGGATGAGCAGTTCTTC